The 21 T cell receptor beta chains listed next were all sequenced from one sample in a study of vaccination effects on CD4 cells after COVID-19. Sequencing was performed with immunoSEQ multiplex PCR; in TCRdb, only in-frame clones are kept and a portion is missing. The sample shows about 40,000 clones, around two thirds of them seen only once. No antigen has been assigned to these receptors. Isolation of CD4+ T cells took place after 10 days of culture. The cohort was immunized with two doses of either the BNT162b2 or mRNA-1273 vaccine. Sequencing was performed on CD4+ T cells from PBMCs cultured without peptide, taken after COVID-19 vaccination. The receptor source for this set is a human donor who received a COVID-19 vaccine.

The V call is TRBV19, the J call TRBJ2-2; 11 bases map to TRBD2. The junction had 8 bases not matched to a gene; V was cut back by 6 bases and J by 8 bases. CDR3 length equals 15 residues. The V gene's germline CDR1 is LNHDA and CDR2 SQIVND (reference sequence). The CDR3 loop is CASRELAGVMGELFF. CDR3 in DNA: TGTGCCAGTAGGGAACTAGCGGGAGTCATGGGGGAGCTGTTTTTT. The full variable domain, completed using reference TRBV19 and TRBJ2-2, is DGGITQSPKYLFRKEGQNVTLSCEQNLNHDAMYWYRQDPGQGLRLIYYSQIVNDFQKGDIAEGYSVSREKKESFPLTVTSAQKNPTAFYLCASRELAGVMGELFFGEGSRLTVL.

The chain has TRBV18 and TRBJ2-3; unclear D gene. This CDR3 has 15 residues. CDR1 and CDR2 (germline): KGHSH, LQKENI. V was clipped by 0 bases and J by 3 bases, with 10 bases between them. The CDR3 DNA follows: TGTGCCAGCTCACCACCGGGATCGGTGACAGATACGCAGTATTTT. This translates into CASSPPGSVTDTQYF.

The CDR3 reads CASSYGGGLSKNIQYF. For the CDR3, the DNA is TGTGCCAGCAGTTACGGCGGGGGGTTGTCCAAAAACATTCAGTACTTC. V gene TRBV6-5 combines with J gene TRBJ2-4; 8 bases are shared with TRBD2. Germline V gives CDR1 MNHEY, CDR2 SVGAGI. The CDR3 loop spans 16 amino acids. After removal of 2 bases from V and 2 bases from J, the junction contained 5 bases not matched to a gene.

The chain links TRBV18 to TRBJ1-3; D possibly corresponds to TRBD1 (5 bases). The CDR3 covers 16 residues. V was pared by 0 bases and J by 0 bases, with 9 bases between. Germline CDR1 is KGHSH and CDR2 is LQKENI. The CDR3 DNA is TGTGCCAGCTCACCACCCGGGACGAACTCTGGAAACACCATATATTTT. Residues: CASSPPGTNSGNTIYF.

The V gene is TRBV18, the J gene TRBJ1-3; D is uncertain. Germline V gives CDR1 KGHSH, CDR2 LQKENI. Deletions cut 0 bases from V and 1 base from J, with 13 bases between. The CDR3 spans 17 residues. CDR3 sequence reads: CASSPPHSGGSGNTIYF. In DNA, the CDR3 is TGTGCCAGCTCACCACCTCACAGTGGAGGTTCTGGAAACACCATATATTTT.

J is TRBJ2-5 and V is TRBV7-2; a possible D gene is TRBD2 (7 bases). Trimming took 4 bases from V and 7 from J, leaving 28 bases between them. This CDR3 spans 18 amino acids. The germline V gene encodes CDR1 SGHTA and CDR2 FQGNSA. CDR3 amino acids: CASSSPKGGQARVPTQYF. The CDR3 DNA sequence: TGTGCCAGCAGCTCCCCTAAGGGGGGGCAGGCGAGGGTCCCGACCCAGTACTTC.

The chain employs TRBV7-9 and TRBJ1-1; the D gene is possibly TRBD1 (5 bases). The CDR3 extends over 12 amino acids. Germline loops: CDR1 SEHNR, CDR2 FQNEAQ (reference sequence). With 4 bases removed from V and 3 bases from J, the gap between germline ends came to 6 bases. The CDR3 is CASSWDDTEAFF. CDR3 nucleotides: TGTGCCAGCAGCTGGGACGACACTGAAGCTTTCTTT.

This clone came up a few times. The CDR3 reads CASSLPRTGTSGGKQYF. CDR3 DNA sequence: TGTGCCAGCAGCCTACCTAGGACAGGGACCTCAGGTGGCAAGCAGTACTTC. This chain uses TRBV7-2 with TRBJ2-7; 8 nucleotides line up with TRBD1. The V gene's germline CDR1 is SGHTA and CDR2 FQGNSA. The J segment lost 8 bases and the V segment lost 5 bases, leaving 20 bases of the junction unmatched. The CDR3 totals 17 residues.

The chain combines TRBV3-1 (or the pseudogene TRBV3-2) with TRBJ2-1, with 8 bases fitting TRBD2. The CDR3 spans 16 residues. V trimming: 4 bases; J trimming: 6 bases; junction bases outside the gene matches: 11. Germline V gene data show CDR1 as LGHDT and CDR2 as YNNKEL (reference sequence). The CDR3 reads CASSRRGRGGLNEQFF. The CDR3 DNA sequence: TGTGCCAGCAGCCGTAGGGGTCGGGGGGGCCTCAATGAGCAGTTCTTC.

The gene calls are TRBV2 and TRBJ2-1, with no clear D. Per germline, CDR1 SNHLY and CDR2 FYNNEI. The length of the CDR3 is 11 residues. Trimming took off 6 bases at V and 7 bases at J, with 7 bases between the two ends. The CDR3 sequence is CASRRGNEQFF. DNA for the CDR3: TGTGCCAGCAGAAGAGGAAATGAGCAGTTCTTC.

The sample holds a few counts of this clone. The chain has TRBV6-5 and TRBJ1-4; D is unresolved. This CDR3 region has 13 residues. Trimming removed 5 bases from V and 9 bases from J, with 13 bases in between. Germline CDR1 and CDR2: MNHEY and SVGAGI. CDR3 nucleotide sequence: TGTGCCAGCAGTCGGCCTACTGGCAAAAAACTGTTTTTT. It specifies CASSRPTGKKLFF.

This clone turned up a few times. The V gene is TRBV10-2, the J gene TRBJ1-4, with 10 nucleotides matching TRBD1. V lost 8 bases to trimming and J lost 7 bases; unmatched junction nucleotides: 4. CDR3 length: 13 residues. Germline V gene sequence: CDR1 WSHSY, CDR2 SAAADI. Here the CDR3 reads CASAGQGSEKLFF. The CDR3 region has the DNA TGCGCCAGCGCGGGACAGGGGAGTGAAAAACTGTTTTTT.

The V call is TRBV19, the J call TRBJ2-1; D is ambiguous. CDR1 is LNHDA, CDR2 SQIVND, per germline (reference sequence). The CDR3 consists of 14 residues. The V end was cut by 4 bases, the J end by 2 bases, with 9 bases between. Here the CDR3 DNA reads TGTGCCAGTAGTAGCGATAGGACCTACAATGAGCAGTTCTTC. Encoded protein: CASSSDRTYNEQFF.

The chain has TRBV6-1 and TRBJ2-7; 9 positions agree with TRBD2. V shed 5 bases and J 3 bases; nucleotides not matched to a gene: 5. CDR1 and CDR2 from the germline V gene are MNHNS and SASEGT. The CDR3 runs to 14 residues. CDR3 nucleotides: TGTGCCAGCAGTTATAGCGGGAGCAGCTACGAGCAGTACTTC. This encodes CASSYSGSSYEQYF.

This chain links TRBV18 with TRBJ2-3; D not resolved. CDR1 KGHSH and CDR2 LQKENI come from the germline V gene. The CDR3 has 11 amino acids. V lost 3 bases and J lost 5, with 3 bases in between. The CDR3 region is CASSPGDTQYF. The CDR3 nucleotides are TGTGCCAGCTCACCGGGAGATACGCAGTATTTT.

This clone was observed once. This chain links TRBV5-1 with TRBJ2-3, with D maybe TRBD2 (6 bases). The V and J ends lost 4 bases and 0 bases respectively, with 9 bases between them. The CDR3 sequence is 14 residues long. Germline loops: CDR1 SGHRS, CDR2 YFSETQ. CDR3 amino acids: CASSLSGSTDTQYF. In DNA form, the CDR3 reads TGCGCCAGCAGCCTTAGCGGTAGCACAGATACGCAGTATTTT.

The chain links TRBV6-5 to TRBJ1-2; 7 bases are shared with TRBD1. Germline CDR1 reads MNHEY; CDR2 reads SVGAGI. The CDR3 consists of 15 residues. V gave up 6 bases and J gave up 8 bases; unmatched junction bases: 15. CDR3 coding DNA: TGTGCCAGCAGGCTAATAGACAGGGCGGTCCGCGGCTACACCTTC. Translated, it gives CASRLIDRAVRGYTF.

Only a few counts were recorded for this clone. J is TRBJ2-2 and V is TRBV10-1; tentatively, D is TRBD2 (5 bases). The CDR3 extends over 15 amino acids. V was pared by 5 bases and J by 3 bases, with 13 bases between. Germline V gives CDR1 WNHNN, CDR2 SYGVQD (reference sequence). CDR3 in amino acids: CASSPTTRDTGELFF. CDR3 nucleotide sequence: TGCGCCAGCAGTCCGACAACGAGGGACACCGGGGAGCTGTTTTTT.

This clone was detected only a few times. The chain couples TRBV4-1 to TRBJ1-4; TRBD1 is a possible D gene (5 bases). CDR1 and CDR2 from the germline V gene are MGHRA and YSYEKL. This CDR3 has 14 residues. Trimming took off 3 bases at V and 7 bases at J, with 12 bases between the two ends. This chain's CDR3 is CASSQGMQGEKLFF. For the CDR3, the DNA is TGCGCCAGCAGCCAGGGGATGCAGGGTGAAAAACTGTTTTTT.

As concerns this clone: At one of its ends the junction is not consistent with the germline gene, which may arise from a read error. This chain links TRBV12-3 or TRBV12-4 with TRBJ2-1, with D tentatively TRBD1 (8 bases). The CDR3 sequence is 13 residues long. Written as DNA, the CDR3 is TGTGCCAGCAGTTTATATCGGACTAGACAGGGGCTCTTC. As protein: CASSLYRTRQGLF.

The chain carries TRBV12-3 or TRBV12-4 and TRBJ1-2; 7 bases map to TRBD1. Unmatched junction bases numbered 6, after V lost 6 bases and J lost 8 bases. This CDR3 has 12 amino acids. This chain's CDR3 is CASRPPGGGYTF. The CDR3 nucleotides read TGTGCCAGCAGGCCCCCAGGGGGAGGCTACACCTTC.